These 26 T cell receptor delta chains share one sample of origin, sequenced in a study of gamma-delta T cells after stem cell transplantation. TCRdb redid the clone calls on the RT-PCR reads with CATT. The sample includes around 1,100 delta-chain clones, roughly 3.7% seen only once; the top ten take roughly 31%. The sequenced sample consisted of gamma-delta T cells. These receptors originate from a human donor. It is not recorded whose cells these are; they may come from a transplant donor.

This clone was counted between two and nine times. The TCRdb protein, from a much larger clone, departs from this DNA's translation at residue 4, likely by read error; the protein shown derives from the DNA. V usage is TRDV2 and J usage is TRDJ1; the match to TRDD3 covers 9 bases. Per the germline V gene, CDR1 is GEAIGNYY and CDR2 is EKD. This CDR3 contains 18 residues. The CDR3 DNA reads TGTGCCTGTAACACTGTCTATACTGGGGGAGATTACACCGATAAACTCATCTTT. This codes for CACNTVYTGGDYTDKLIF.

This clone appeared a few times. This likely reflects a read error, since a far larger clone is one base away. Other nucleotide sequences from this sample produce the same CDR3. DNA for the CDR3: TGTGCCTGTGATACTGGGGGACACCACTCCTGGGACACCCGACAGATGTTCTTC. Translating it yields CACDTGGHHSWDTRQMFF. The chain links TRDV2 to TRDJ3; 9 positions match TRDD3. This CDR3 contains 18 residues. Germline assignment: CDR1 GEAIGNYY and CDR2 EKD.

Turning to this clone: The protein recorded in TCRdb matches a much larger clone and deviates from this DNA's translation at residues 6 and 12, suggesting a read error; the protein here is obtained by translating the DNA. The V call is TRDV2, the J call TRDJ1; 9 bases align to TRDD3. Germline V gene lookup returns CDR1 GEAIGNYY and CDR2 EKD. CDR3 length: 16 amino acids. For the CDR3, the DNA is TGTGCCTGTGACCTTGCTGGGGGATCTTACACCGGTAAACTCATCTTT. Amino acid sequence: CACDLAGGSYTGKLIF.

On this clone: Only one base separates this from a far larger clonotype, so it likely reflects a read error. Other DNA sequences from this sample encode an identical CDR3 as well. CDR3 protein: CACDTVLGDSYTDKLIF. Here the CDR3 DNA reads TGTGCCTGTGACACCGTACTGGGGGACTCGTACACCGATAAACTCATCTTT. This chain uses TRDV2 with TRDJ1, with 9 bases that match TRDD3. The germline CDR1 and CDR2 sequences are GEAIGNYY and EKD. The J segment lost 0 bases and the V segment lost 0 bases, leaving 7 bases of the junction unmatched. The CDR3 runs 17 residues.

Remarks on this clone: The TCRdb protein comes from a much larger clone and disagrees with this DNA's translation at residue 11, likely due to a read error; the protein given here is derived from the DNA. The same CDR3 can be traced to other DNA sequences in this sample. The rearrangement joins TRDV2 to TRDJ3; TRDD3 is a possible D gene (6 bases). The CDR3 totals 18 residues. The germline CDR1 and CDR2 sequences are GEAIGNYY and EKD. The CDR3 here is CACDSTGSLSRDTRQMFF. CDR3 sequence (DNA): TGTGCCTGTGACTCCACTGGGAGTCTCTCCCGGGACACCCGACAGATGTTTTTC.

This clone counts as medium-sized. This may be a read error: a much more frequent sequence differs by one nucleotide. This chain connects TRDV2 to TRDJ3; 9 nucleotides line up with TRDD3. CDR3 length equals 18 residues. Germline-derived CDR1 and CDR2 are GEAIGNYY and EKD. This chain's CDR3 is CACDTGGHHSWDTRRMFF. DNA of the CDR3: TGTGCCTGTGATACTGGGGGACACCACTCCTGGGACACCCGACGGATGTTTTTC.

The table lists this clone with a few counts. This sequence is one base from a far larger clone and is likely a read error. This CDR3 is also generated by other DNA sequences in the sample. V is TRDV2 and J is TRDJ1, with D perhaps TRDD3 (5 bases). Trimming left V 3 bases short and J 5 bases short, with 18 bases between. Germline V lookup: CDR1 GEAIGNYY, CDR2 EKD. The length of the CDR3 is 15 residues. The CDR3 loop is CACDPLGRFVDKLIF. CDR3 nucleotides: TGTGCCTGTGACCCCCTGGGCCGTTTTGTAGATAAACTCATCTTT.

This clone is labeled large. Different DNA sequences within this sample yield the same CDR3. The chain joins TRDV2 to TRDJ1, with 10 bases aligning to TRDD3. The germline V gene encodes CDR1 GEAIGNYY and CDR2 EKD. V gave up 3 bases and J gave up 0 bases; unmatched junction bases: 6. CDR3 size: 16 residues. CDR3 loop: CACDPLLGDDTDKLIF. The CDR3 region has the DNA TGTGCCTGTGACCCACTACTGGGGGATGACACCGATAAACTCATCTTT.

This clone was observed a handful of times. The protein in TCRdb stems from a much larger clone and differs at residue 6 from this DNA's translation, likely a read error; here the protein is translated from the DNA. The V gene is TRDV2, the J gene TRDJ1; TRDD3 matches at 11 bases. This CDR3 has 15 amino acids. Germline V gene lookup returns CDR1 GEAIGNYY and CDR2 EKD. Losses at the gene ends were 3 bases for V and 2 bases for J; bases not matched to a gene: 4. In DNA form, the CDR3 reads TGTGCCTGTGACTCGCTGGGGGATACTACCGATAAACTCATCTTT. It specifies CACDSLGDTTDKLIF.

By sample share, this clone is medium-sized. The chain employs TRDV2 and TRDJ3; the match to TRDD3 covers 13 bases. Per the germline V gene, CDR1 is GEAIGNYY and CDR2 is EKD. This CDR3 is built from 23 residues. The trim removed 0 bases at V and 0 bases at J, leaving 13 bases unmatched. The CDR3 DNA reads as TGTGCCTGTGACACCGTACTGGGGGATACGCGTGATAATTTCTCCTGGGACACCCGACAGATGTTTTTC. This codes for CACDTVLGDTRDNFSWDTRQMFF.

This clone was seen more than once but under ten times. J is TRDJ1 and V is TRDV2; D is perhaps TRDD2 (5 bases). Deletions cut 0 bases from V and 3 bases from J, with 16 bases between. Germline loops: CDR1 GEAIGNYY, CDR2 EKD. This CDR3 contains 16 residues. CDR3: CACDTLPPRDADKLIF. The CDR3 DNA reads as TGTGCCTGTGACACCCTTCCCCCGCGCGATGCCGATAAACTCATCTTT.

Points on this clone: TCRdb's protein for this DNA is that of a much larger clone and differs from the translation at residue 10, likely a read error; the protein shown is the DNA translation. The chain combines TRDV2 with TRDJ1; 10 bases map to TRDD3. The CDR3 extends over 17 amino acids. In germline, CDR1 is GEAIGNYY, CDR2 EKD. V dropped 3 bases and J dropped 9; count of bases not matched to a gene: 18. CDR3 protein: CACDPVLGDAGGLELIF. The CDR3 region has the DNA TGTGCCTGTGACCCCGTACTGGGGGATGCGGGGGGACTGGAACTCATCTTT.

CDR3 nucleotides: TGTGCCTGTGACACCTGGGGGGACCATAACACCGATAAACTCATCTTT. Amino acids: CACDTWGDHNTDKLIF. This sequence joins TRDV2 and TRDJ1, with a possible D match to TRDD3 (6 bases). The germline V gene has CDR1 GEAIGNYY and CDR2 EKD. The CDR3 is 16 amino acids. Deletions cut 0 bases from V and 0 bases from J, with 13 bases between.

Comment on this clone: TCRdb attributes to this sequence the protein of a much larger clone, which differs from the DNA translation at residue 11; a read error is likely, and the protein displayed is translated from the DNA. This CDR3 is CACDTVLGDTNSWDTRQMFF. CDR3 DNA: TGTGCCTGTGACACCGTTCTGGGGGATACAAACTCCTGGGACACCCGACAGATGTTTTTC. The chain uses TRDV2 and TRDJ3; 11 nucleotides agree with TRDD3. This CDR3 is 20 amino acids long. Per germline, CDR1 GEAIGNYY and CDR2 EKD. The V segment lost 0 bases and the J segment 0 bases; nucleotides outside the gene matches: 6.

About this clone: A far larger clone is one nucleotide away, so this likely arose from a read error. Other DNA sequences of this sample code for an identical CDR3. The chain employs TRDV2 and TRDJ1, with 12 bases identical to TRDD3. Germline assignment: CDR1 GEAIGNYY and CDR2 EKD. CDR3 length equals 17 residues. The V segment lost 2 bases and the J segment 8 bases; nucleotides outside the gene matches: 14. The CDR3 loop reads CACDNILGDTEPLKLIF. In DNA form, the CDR3 reads TGTGCCTGTGACAATATACTGGGGGATACAGAACCGTTGAAACTCATCTTT.

The sample holds a few counts of this clone. The likely explanation is a read error, given a far larger clone one base away. The same CDR3 can be traced to other DNA sequences in this sample. This chain connects TRDV2 to TRDJ1, with D possibly being TRDD3 (5 bases). This CDR3 contains 14 residues. Looked up from germline, CDR1 is GEAIGNYY and CDR2 is EKD. The CDR3 sequence is CACDTLGGSDKLIF. CDR3 bases: TGCGCCTGTGACACCTTAGGGGGGTCCGATAAACTCATCTTT.

In regard to this clone: This sequence is one base from a far larger clone and is likely a read error. This specimen includes other DNA sequences encoding the same CDR3. The V and J genes are TRDV2 and TRDJ1, with 11 bases aligning to TRDD3. The junction had 6 bases not matched to a gene; V was cut back by 1 base and J by 0 bases. The CDR3 totals 17 residues. Germline CDR1 reads GEAIGNYY; CDR2 reads EKD. CDR3 region: CACDTVLGDTYTDKLIF. As DNA, the CDR3 is TGTGCCTGTGACACGGTGCTGGGGGATACTTACACCGATAAACTCATCTTT.

For this clone: It differs at one base from a far larger clone, so likely a read error. Other DNA sequences in the same sample also yield this CDR3. The rearrangement uses TRDV2 and TRDJ1; tentatively, D is TRDD3 (5 bases). CDR3 length: 18 residues. The V gene's germline CDR1 is GEAIGNYY and CDR2 EKD. Trimming left V 1 base short and J 0 bases short, with 20 bases between. The CDR3 loop reads CACDTVYTGGDYTDKLIF. In nucleotides, the CDR3 is TGTGCCTGTGACACTGTCTATACTGGTGGAGATTACACCGATAAACTCATCTTT.

Relative to its sample, this clone is large (0.1 to 1%). This sample also contains other DNA sequences that code for the same CDR3. The chain is built from TRDV2 and TRDJ1, with TRDD3 identical over 7 bases. Trimming cost V 6 bases and J 3 bases; bases outside gene matches: 9. The CDR3 runs 14 residues. Germline loops: CDR1 GEAIGNYY, CDR2 EKD. CDR3 coding DNA: TGTGCCTGTTTCGCTCTGGGGGCCGCCGATAAACTCATCTTT. Its translation: CACFALGAADKLIF.

Comments on this clone: A far larger clone is just one base off, so this is likely a read error. Other DNA sequences in this specimen translate into the identical CDR3. The V gene is TRDV1, the J gene TRDJ3; TRDD3 is a possible D gene (5 bases). The CDR3 spans 16 residues. CDR1 TSWWSYY and CDR2 QGS come from the germline V gene. CDR3 region: CALGELRSWDTRQMFF. The CDR3 DNA follows: TGTGCTCTTGGGGAACTGCGGTCCTGGGACACCCGGCAGATGTTTTTC.

Details on this clone: Only one base separates this from a far larger clonotype, so it likely reflects a read error. This specimen includes other DNA sequences encoding the same CDR3. The rearrangement joins TRDV2 to TRDJ1; the match to TRDD3 covers 13 bases. Germline values: CDR1 GEAIGNYY, CDR2 EKD. The V and J ends lost 3 bases and 9 bases, in that order; junction bases with no gene match: 15. This CDR3 spans 17 amino acids. CDR3 nucleotide sequence: TGTGCCTGTGACCCTGTACTGGGGGATACGGGGGGACTGGAACTCATCTTT. Its protein product is CACDPVLGDTGGLELIF.

This clone has just a few counts. This sequence is one base from a far larger clone and is likely a read error. V gene TRDV2 combines with J gene TRDJ1; TRDD3 aligns across 11 bases. CDR1 is GEAIGNYY, CDR2 EKD, per germline. This CDR3 contains 19 residues. The V gene end was trimmed by 5 bases and the J gene end by 2 bases; junction bases not matched to a gene: 18. CDR3 residues: CACGSAEVLGDRGTDKLIF. The CDR3 DNA follows: TGTGCCTGTGGCTCGGCGGAAGTACTGGGGGATAGGGGGACCGATAAACTCATCTTT.

This clone showed up just a few times. V gene TRDV2 combines with J gene TRDJ3, with 8 bases aligning to TRDD3. Unmatched junction bases numbered 1, after V lost 0 bases and J lost 4 bases. In germline, CDR1 is GEAIGNYY, CDR2 EKD. The CDR3 is made up of 16 amino acids. The DNA of the CDR3 is TGTGCCTGTGACACCGTGGGGGATTGGGACACCCGACAGATGTTTTTC. As protein: CACDTVGDWDTRQMFF.

This clone was counted a few times. The chain is built from TRDV2 and TRDJ1; D is perhaps TRDD3 (5 bases). Trimming cost V 0 bases and J 7 bases, with 14 bases left between them. Per the germline V gene, CDR1 is GEAIGNYY and CDR2 is EKD. CDR3 length: 14 residues. CDR3 protein: CACDTVGENFKLIF. DNA for the CDR3: TGTGCCTGTGACACCGTAGGGGAGAACTTTAAACTCATCTTT.

This clone occurred a few times. The translation of this DNA and the TCRdb protein of a much larger clone differ at residue 5, probably owing to a read error; the protein shown here is translated from the DNA. The chain recombines TRDV2 with TRDJ3, with 12 bases lining up with TRDD3. The CDR3 loop spans 20 amino acids. V gave up 3 bases and J gave up 0 bases; unmatched junction bases: 8. Looked up from germline, CDR1 is GEAIGNYY and CDR2 is EKD. CDR3: CACDSVLGDTSSWDTRQMFF. The DNA for the CDR3 is TGTGCCTGTGACTCCGTACTGGGGGATACAAGCTCCTGGGACACCCGACAGATGTTTTTC.

The rearrangement joins TRDV2 to TRDJ1; no clear D. This CDR3 region has 16 residues. V dropped 0 bases and J dropped 0 bases, with 13 bases sitting between them. Germline V gives CDR1 GEAIGNYY, CDR2 EKD. The chain's CDR3 is CACDTVTLRHTDKLIF. The CDR3 region has the DNA TGTGCCTGTGACACCGTTACCTTGCGACACACCGATAAACTCATCTTT.